A selection of T cell receptor beta chains follows, all from one sample in a study of vaccination effects on CD4 cells after COVID-19. For these TCRs, the target antigens are not known. TCRdb's copy holds only in-frame clones and misses some; the assay was immunoSEQ multiplex PCR. The repertoire holds approximately 82,000 clones, with roughly 72% as singletons. Here the sequenced sample was CD4+ T cells from PBMCs cultured with HCoV-229E spike peptides, taken before COVID-19 vaccination. These receptor sequences come from a human donor who received a COVID-19 vaccine. Both conserved end residues are part of each CDR3. D genes are given only for firm matches. Clone size is shown for a subset of rows, as once, few, many or a class of expanded clone.

TRBJ1-2 TRBV21-1 NA NA CAKYGYTF TGTGCCAAATATGGCTACACCTTC
TRBJ1-5 TRBV24-1 NA NA CATSETGSRTQHF TGTGCCACCAGTGAAACAGGATCGCGGACCCAGCATTTT
TRBJ2-2 TRBV7-9 NA few CASGPVSATVLELFF TGTGCCAGCGGACCCGTCTCGGCTACAGTTTTGGAGCTGTTTTTT
TRBJ1-2 TRBV6-5 NA NA CASSTIRSANYGYTF TGTGCCAGCAGTACGATTCGATCAGCTAACTATGGCTACACCTTC
TRBJ2-1 TRBV11-2 NA NA CASSLQGYEQFF TGTGCCAGCAGCTTACAGGGTTATGAGCAGTTCTTC
TRBJ1-3 TRBV11-2 NA NA CASSFGGAAGNTIYF TGTGCCAGCAGCTTTGGGGGGGCAGCTGGAAACACCATATATTTT
TRBJ1-4 TRBV5-5 NA NA CASSDNRAISEKLFF TGTGCCAGCAGCGATAACAGGGCGATCAGTGAAAAACTGTTTTTT
TRBJ1-5 TRBV18 NA NA CASSQSGNKDQPQHF TGTGCCAGCTCACAATCAGGGAACAAGGATCAGCCCCAGCATTTT
TRBJ2-3 TRBV9 TRBD1 NA CASSVAWGQGFTDTQYF TGTGCCAGCAGCGTAGCGTGGGGACAGGGTTTCACAGATACGCAGTATTTT
TRBJ1-2 TRBV7-2 NA NA CASSFFAGPQAYGYTF TGTGCCAGCAGCTTTTTTGCCGGACCTCAAGCATATGGCTACACCTTC
TRBJ1-2 TRBV6-4 TRBD1 NA CASRAGGGGYTF TGTGCCAGCAGGGCAGGGGGAGGTGGCTACACCTTC
TRBJ1-2 TRBV6-5 NA NA CASSYQGLRYGYTF TGTGCCAGCAGTTACCAGGGCCTTCGCTATGGCTACACCTTC
TRBJ2-1 TRBV29-1 TRBD1 NA CSVDELSLTGNRYNEQFF TGCAGCGTTGACGAACTCTCTCTGACAGGGAATCGGTACAATGAGCAGTTCTTC
TRBJ2-1 TRBV7-2 NA NA CASSLAPGSFYEQFF TGTGCCAGCAGCTTAGCCCCGGGTAGTTTCTATGAGCAGTTCTTC
TRBJ2-4 TRBV4-2 TRBD2 once CASSQEFGTSGIQYF TGTGCCAGCAGCCAAGAATTCGGGACTAGCGGCATTCAGTACTTC
TRBJ2-3 TRBV2 TRBD2 few CASRGTSEADTQYF TGTGCCAGCAGAGGGACTAGCGAAGCAGATACGCAGTATTTT
TRBJ2-5 TRBV5-1 TRBD2 NA CASTSGGFAETQYF TGCGCCAGTACTAGCGGGGGTTTCGCAGAGACCCAGTACTTC
TRBJ2-1 TRBV29-1 TRBD2 NA CSAIGGLAGPSGEQFF TGCAGCGCCATCGGGGGACTAGCGGGGCCCTCCGGTGAGCAGTTCTTC
TRBJ2-3 TRBV6-4 TRBD1 once CASRGQGVADTQYF TGTGCCAGCAGAGGACAGGGGGTCGCAGATACGCAGTATTTT
TRBJ2-1 TRBV19 TRBD2 NA CASSPLAGGPNEQFF TGTGCCAGTAGTCCACTAGCGGGGGGGCCGAATGAGCAGTTCTTC
TRBJ2-5 TRBV6-5 NA NA CATTDTRETQYF TGTGCCACCACAGACACTAGGGAGACCCAGTACTTC
TRBJ2-1 TRBV2 TRBD1 few CAGTGTESYNEQFF TGTGCCGGGACCGGGACAGAGTCCTACAATGAGCAGTTCTTC
TRBJ2-5 TRBV6-6 NA NA CASSRGFSETQYF TGTGCCAGCAGTCGGGGGTTTTCAGAGACCCAGTACTTC
TRBJ2-6 TRBV6-5 NA NA CASRPSGANVLTF TGTGCCAGCCGACCCTCTGGGGCCAACGTCCTGACTTTC
TRBJ2-5 TRBV15 TRBD1 NA CATSMTGQETQYF TGTGCCACCAGTATGACAGGGCAAGAGACCCAGTACTTC
TRBJ2-2 TRBV5-4 TRBD1 few CASSRTGQGNTGELFF TGTGCCAGCAGCCGAACGGGACAGGGGAACACCGGGGAGCTGTTTTTT
TRBJ1-4 TRBV4-2 NA NA CASSQALGGGSGNEKLFF TGTGCCAGCAGCCAAGCCCTGGGAGGGGGTAGCGGTAATGAAAAACTGTTTTTT
TRBJ1-5 TRBV6-4 NA few CASSDPGTPNNQPQHF TGTGCCAGCAGTGACCCCGGGACACCTAATAATCAGCCCCAGCATTTT
TRBJ2-1 TRBV18 NA NA CASSPLGDEQFF TGTGCCAGCTCACCCCTAGGGGATGAGCAGTTCTTC